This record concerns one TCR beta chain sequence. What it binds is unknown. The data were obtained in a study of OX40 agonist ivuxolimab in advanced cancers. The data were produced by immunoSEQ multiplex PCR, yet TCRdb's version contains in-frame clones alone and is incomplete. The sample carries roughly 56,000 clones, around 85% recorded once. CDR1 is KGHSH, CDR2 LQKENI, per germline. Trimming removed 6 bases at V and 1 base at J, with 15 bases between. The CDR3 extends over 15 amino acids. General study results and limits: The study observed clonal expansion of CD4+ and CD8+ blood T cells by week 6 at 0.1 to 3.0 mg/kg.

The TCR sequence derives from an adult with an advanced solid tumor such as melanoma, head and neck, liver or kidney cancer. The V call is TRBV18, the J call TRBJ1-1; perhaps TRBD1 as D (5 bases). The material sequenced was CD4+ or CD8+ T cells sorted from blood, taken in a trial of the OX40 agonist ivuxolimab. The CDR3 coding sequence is TGTGCCAGCTCCCAGGTTCAAAGGGGGAACACTGAAGCTTTCTTT. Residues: CASSQVQRGNTEAFF.